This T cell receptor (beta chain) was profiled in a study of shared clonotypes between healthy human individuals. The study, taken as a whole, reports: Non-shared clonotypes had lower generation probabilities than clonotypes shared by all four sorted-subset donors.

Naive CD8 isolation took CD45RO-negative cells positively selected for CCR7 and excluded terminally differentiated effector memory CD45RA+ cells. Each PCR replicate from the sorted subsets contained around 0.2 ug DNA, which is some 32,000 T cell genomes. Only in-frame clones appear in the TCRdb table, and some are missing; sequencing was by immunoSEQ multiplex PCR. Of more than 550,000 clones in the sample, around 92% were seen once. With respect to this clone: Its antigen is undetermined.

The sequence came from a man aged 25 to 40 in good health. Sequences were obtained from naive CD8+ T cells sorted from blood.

This CDR3 is CASSASGGQETQYF. The DNA for the CDR3 is TGTGCCAGCAGCGCATCCGGGGGCCAAGAGACCCAGTACTTC. The chain joins TRBV7-9 to TRBJ2-5; tentative D call: TRBD2 (6 bases). The CDR3 contains 14 residues. Germline V gives CDR1 SEHNR, CDR2 FQNEAQ (reference sequence). Deletions cut 5 bases from V and 1 base from J, with 11 bases between.